This TCR beta chain was documented in a study of technical replicates of blood from several donors. Sequenced by immunoSEQ multiplex PCR; TCRdb stores in-frame clones only, minus some. Of some 15,000 clones in the sample, approximately 81% are singletons; the top ten hold about 11%. The CDR3 is 15 amino acids. Germline V gives CDR1 SGHNT, CDR2 YYREEE (reference sequence). Losses at the gene ends were 0 bases for V and 3 bases for J; bases not matched to a gene: 5. The sequence was obtained from a human donor in good health. The specimen sequenced was PBMCs. The chain recombines TRBV5-4 with TRBJ1-1; 7 positions match TRBD1. The CDR3 loop reads CASSLVGRGDTEAFF. The DNA of the CDR3 is TGTGCCAGCAGCTTGGTAGGCAGGGGGGACACTGAAGCTTTCTTT. Full variable domain (remainder filled in from reference TRBV5-4 and TRBJ1-1): ETGVTQSPTHLIKTRGQQVTLRCSSQSGHNTVSWYQQALGQGPQFIFQYYREEENGRGNFPPRFSGLQFPNYSSELNVNALELDDSALYLCASSLVGRGDTEAFFGQGTRLTVV.